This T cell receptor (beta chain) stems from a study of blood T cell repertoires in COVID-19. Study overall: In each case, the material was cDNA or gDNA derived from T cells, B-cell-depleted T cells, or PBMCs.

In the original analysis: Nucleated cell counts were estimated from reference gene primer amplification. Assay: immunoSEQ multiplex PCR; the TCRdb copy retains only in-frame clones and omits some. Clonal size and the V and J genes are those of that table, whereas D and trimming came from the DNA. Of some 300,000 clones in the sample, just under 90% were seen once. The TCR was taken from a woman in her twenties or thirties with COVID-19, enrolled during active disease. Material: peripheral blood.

The CDR3 reads CASSQGLYDRGEEKLFF. In DNA form, the CDR3 reads TGCGCCAGCAGCCAGGGGCTATACGACAGGGGAGAGGAAAAACTGTTTTTT. The chain joins TRBV4-3 to TRBJ1-4, with 8 bases identical to TRBD1. The V gene end was trimmed by 3 bases and the J gene end by 8 bases; junction bases not matched to a gene: 14. Germline values: CDR1 LGHNA, CDR2 YSLEER. The CDR3 totals 17 residues.